These T cell receptor beta chains were read from a single sample in a study of T cell repertoires in cytomegalovirus infection. TCRdb redid the calling of the reads with MiXCR, one entry per CDR3 protein. The data contain a few hundred thousand distinct CDR3 sequences, about a sixth of them singletons. The sequencing input was CD8+ T cells from PBMCs. These receptors were collected from a human donor in good health (CMV status not recorded). Some clones in this sample may be carry-over from other donors' samples. Each CDR3 is given with its conserved first and last residue. The D gene is left open where the match is weak.

TRBV5-4	TRBJ2-4	-	CASSLFPGAKNIQYF
TRBV20-1	TRBJ1-2	TRBD1	CSAPPGQDRFRGYGYTF
TRBV14	TRBJ2-5	TRBD1	CASSSRDRAQETQYF
TRBV25-1	TRBJ2-1	-	CASSTWGAEDNEQFF
TRBV7-6	TRBJ2-3	-	CASSLEGVNTLIDTQYF
TRBV7-9	TRBJ1-4	-	CASSLSQANEKLFF
TRBV11-1	TRBJ2-7	TRBD1	CASSSGTGVTYEQYF
TRBV20-1	TRBJ1-1	-	CSAKPERLAEAFF
TRBV7-9	TRBJ2-1	-	CASSVFTGYNEQFF
TRBV11-2	TRBJ2-1	-	CASSATGSNLYNEQFF
TRBV11-3	TRBJ1-1	-	CASSPRTGITEAFF
TRBV15	TRBJ1-1	-	CATSRELQAGTEAFF
TRBV25-1	TRBJ1-3	-	CASSGFEDSHSGNTIYF
TRBV7-8	TRBJ2-1	-	CASSWSAGQFF
TRBV28	TRBJ1-1	-	CASSRTRQLSSGTEAFF
TRBV28	TRBJ2-1	-	CASSLWGEQFF
TRBV27	TRBJ1-2	-	CASSFSGGGNYGYTF
TRBV7-8	TRBJ1-6	-	CASSLALAGENSPLHF
TRBV28	TRBJ1-4	TRBD1	CASSFWGQEKEKLFF
TRBV28	TRBJ1-1	TRBD1	CASSLMGQGTGWNTEAFF
TRBV7-2	TRBJ2-7	TRBD2	CASSLTSGGAHEQYF
TRBV7-9	TRBJ1-1	TRBD1	CASSQTGATEAFF
TRBV20-1	TRBJ2-7	-	CSARQEGYEQYF
TRBV7-8	TRBJ2-5	TRBD2	CASSSTSGGGETQYF
TRBV14	TRBJ2-7	TRBD1	CASRPTGTGTYEQYF
TRBV28	TRBJ2-6	TRBD1	CASSSPGTGIPSGANVLTF
TRBV7-8	TRBJ2-7	TRBD1	CATEGTGSYEQYF
TRBV7-3	TRBJ1-2	TRBD1	CASSDGTGSGYTF
TRBV4-1	TRBJ1-1	-	CASSQDSGEAFF
TRBV6-4	TRBJ1-1	-	CASSDNRGAGTEAFF
TRBV6-5	TRBJ2-7	-	CASSFSQGFHEQYF
TRBV7-9	TRBJ2-7	TRBD1	CASISRDSYEQYF
TRBV29-1	TRBJ2-7	-	CSVRAGQATYEQYF
TRBV28	TRBJ1-1	-	CASQVPRGVNTEAFF
TRBV9	TRBJ1-6	-	CASSVQSVQGLGNSPLHF
TRBV6-6	TRBJ2-5	TRBD2	CASSPIYPPTSGGLPTQETQYF
TRBV6-6	TRBJ1-1	TRBD1	CASSYPGQGARGTEAFF
TRBV27	TRBJ2-7	-	CASSLVAGLEQYF
TRBV6-6	TRBJ2-5	TRBD1	CASSYPVDRGGETQYF
TRBV12-3/TRBV12-4	TRBJ1-1	TRBD1	CASSSLQGIDTEAFF
TRBV6-1	TRBJ1-2	TRBD1	CASSYAGTGPKDGYTF
TRBV9	TRBJ1-2	TRBD1	CASSAVDRAHPSYGYTF
TRBV24-1	TRBJ1-2	TRBD1	CATSDLDRDYGYTF
TRBV29-1	TRBJ1-2	-	CSVVRLPYGYTF
TRBV10-3	TRBJ2-1	TRBD2	CAISESKVGSGVYNEQFF
TRBV2	TRBJ2-7	-	CASRGLNSYEQYF
TRBV7-2	TRBJ2-2	TRBD2	CASSLYVASGGAGELFF
TRBV25-1	TRBJ1-2	-	CASSEETRAPVHRYTF
TRBV28	TRBJ2-3	-	CASSLDTSTDTQYF
TRBV12-3/TRBV12-4	TRBJ1-1	TRBD1	CASSTGTGGSEAFF
TRBV28	TRBJ2-1	-	CASSPYPRTHYNEQFF
TRBV9	TRBJ1-2	-	CASSVRPPNYGYTF
TRBV13	TRBJ1-1	TRBD1	CASSSSPGQGGAFF
TRBV28	TRBJ2-3	-	CASSLSVPGTDTQYF
TRBV14	TRBJ1-2	-	CASSQRGRIGYTF
TRBV7-6	TRBJ2-5	-	CASSLAPAQETQYF
TRBV7-9	TRBJ2-1	TRBD2	CASSLVFDGGAWHNEQFF
TRBV25-1	TRBJ2-7	-	CASSPQVESYEQYF
TRBV7-8	TRBJ2-5	-	CASRMRAGAETHYF